The 30 T cell receptor beta chains presented below share a single source sample, sequenced in a study of blood T cell repertoires in COVID-19. The protocol was immunoSEQ multiplex PCR, while the TCRdb copy is restricted to in-frame clones and leaves out a portion. The table records about 230,000 clones, approximately 84% of them present only once. The specimen was peripheral blood. The receptors derive from a woman aged 80 or over with acute or convalescent COVID-19.

V and J are TRBV19 and TRBJ2-3; weak D call: TRBD2 (6 bases). V was cut by 3 bases and J by 5 bases, with 12 bases left in between. The CDR3 covers 14 residues. Per germline, CDR1 LNHDA and CDR2 SQIVND (reference sequence). CDR3 loop: CASSIGDSRDTQYF. In nucleotides, the CDR3 is TGTGCCAGTAGTATCGGGGACTCCCGAGATACGCAGTATTTT. The entire variable domain, with the rest obtained from reference TRBV19 and TRBJ2-3, is as follows: DGGITQSPKYLFRKEGQNVTLSCEQNLNHDAMYWYRQDPGQGLRLIYYSQIVNDFQKGDIAEGYSVSREKKESFPLTVTSAQKNPTAFYLCASSIGDSRDTQYFGPGTRLTVL.

This clone was recorded only once. The rearrangement uses TRBV6-4 and TRBJ1-1, with D unclear. V was pared by 4 bases and J by 6 bases, with 12 bases between. CDR1 is MRHNA, CDR2 SNTAGT, per germline. The CDR3 covers 13 residues. In DNA, the CDR3 is TGTGCCAGCAGTGCCGAGGCGCTGGCTGAAGCTTTCTTT. Translating gives CASSAEALAEAFF.

CDR3 region: CASSLRGTGLRTQYF. The DNA of the CDR3 is TGTGCCAGCAGCTTGAGGGGAACCGGGCTACGGACCCAGTACTTC. The chain carries TRBV5-6 and TRBJ2-5; weak D call: TRBD1 (5 bases). The germline V gene has CDR1 SGHDT and CDR2 YYEEEE. Between the trimmed V and J ends, which lost 1 base and 7 bases, there was a span of 17 bases. The CDR3 is 15 amino acids.

V gene TRBV5-8 combines with J gene TRBJ1-2; TRBD1 aligns across 10 bases. The CDR3 covers 15 residues. The germline CDR1 and CDR2 sequences are SGHTS and YDEGEE. V lost 4 bases and J lost 7; bases outside the gene matches: 10. CDR3 DNA: TGTGCCAGCAGCCGGCCCGCGACAGGGGGCCGTGGCTACACCTTC. Residues: CASSRPATGGRGYTF.

This clone was counted a few times. The chain has TRBV25-1 and TRBJ2-5; tentative D call: TRBD2 (5 bases). The germline V gene encodes CDR1 MGHDK and CDR2 SYGVNS. This CDR3 is built from 17 residues. The V end was cut by 4 bases, the J end by 2 bases, with 20 bases between. The CDR3 bases are TGTGCCAGCAGTGCTCTCGGGAAGCCCAAGGGACAAGAGACCCAGTACTTC. Its protein product is CASSALGKPKGQETQYF.

The rearrangement links TRBV10-3 to TRBJ1-5; D is possibly TRBD1 (5 bases). The CDR3 loop spans 14 amino acids. The germline V and J ends were trimmed by 3 bases and 3 bases, with 9 bases remaining between them. Germline assignment: CDR1 ENHRY and CDR2 SYGVKD. CDR3 residues: CAISDGGDNQPQHF. For the CDR3, the DNA is TGTGCCATCAGTGATGGAGGGGACAATCAGCCCCAGCATTTT.

V is TRBV18 and J is TRBJ1-6, with 8 bases fitting TRBD1. Germline CDR1 is KGHSH and CDR2 is LQKENI. This CDR3 spans 18 amino acids. V shed 2 bases and J 1 base; nucleotides not matched to a gene: 7. The CDR3 region is CASSPSLRTGSYNSPLHF. The DNA for the CDR3 is TGTGCCAGCTCACCATCGTTAAGGACAGGGTCCTATAATTCACCCCTCCACTTT.

This clone was seen a single time. The chain is built from TRBV15 and TRBJ1-3, with 7 bases matching TRBD1. This CDR3 has 13 amino acids. The junction had 3 bases not matched to a gene; V was cut back by 6 bases and J by 4 bases. CDR1 LNHNV and CDR2 YYDKDF come from the germline V gene (reference sequence). CDR3 region: CATRGTEGNTIYF. The CDR3, as DNA: TGTGCCACCAGAGGGACAGAAGGAAACACCATATATTTT.

This clone was counted a single time. The rearrangement links TRBV7-9 to TRBJ1-2, with a possible D match to TRBD1 (6 bases). The CDR3 spans 15 residues. Looked up from germline, CDR1 is SEHNR and CDR2 is FQNEAQ (reference sequence). Trimming cost V 7 bases and J 1 base, with 16 bases left between them. CDR3 in DNA: TGTGCCAGCACACCGACAGGACGACGTAACTATGGCTACACCTTC. It codes for CASTPTGRRNYGYTF.

This rearrangement joins TRBV5-6 to TRBJ2-1; 8 nucleotides line up with TRBD1. The CDR3 totals 16 residues. The germline V gene encodes CDR1 SGHDT and CDR2 YYEEEE. J was trimmed by 3 bases and V by 2 bases; bases with no gene match: 7. This chain's CDR3 is CASSFFRTGLYNEQFF. The CDR3 DNA sequence: TGTGCCAGCAGCTTTTTCCGGACAGGGCTCTACAATGAGCAGTTCTTC.

This clone turned up a few times. The CDR3 here is CASSVVPTSGGGTDTQYF. The CDR3 DNA follows: TGTGCCAGCAGCGTAGTCCCCACTAGCGGGGGGGGCACAGATACGCAGTATTTT. This chain joins TRBV9 and TRBJ2-3; 13 positions match TRBD2. Germline CDR1 reads SGDLS; CDR2 reads YYNGEE. The trim removed 0 bases at V and 1 base at J, leaving 5 bases unmatched. CDR3 size: 18 residues.

The chain couples TRBV4-1 to TRBJ2-3; D unclear. The germline V gene has CDR1 MGHRA and CDR2 YSYEKL. CDR3 length: 15 residues. V lost 0 bases to trimming and J lost 0 bases, with 7 bases between them. The CDR3 nucleotides are TGCGCCAGCAGCCAAGAACACCGAAGCACAGATACGCAGTATTTT. This sequence encodes CASSQEHRSTDTQYF.

The chain has TRBV30 and TRBJ2-7; 8 nucleotides agree with TRBD2. Germline values: CDR1 GTSNPN, CDR2 SVGIG (reference sequence). The junction had 2 bases not matched to a gene; V was cut back by 2 bases and J by 2 bases. CDR3 size: 13 residues. CDR3 sequence: CAWSQRGPYEQYF. The CDR3 nucleotides read TGTGCCTGGAGTCAGCGGGGGCCCTACGAGCAGTACTTC.

The CDR3 reads CASSRQGRAYGYTF. The CDR3 DNA follows: TGTGCCAGCAGCAGACAGGGTCGGGCCTATGGCTACACCTTC. The J gene is TRBJ1-2, the V gene TRBV25-1; 7 bases map to TRBD1. The CDR3 totals 14 residues. Germline V lookup: CDR1 MGHDK, CDR2 SYGVNS. V shed 6 bases, J shed 4 bases, and the junction held 8 bases outside the gene matches.

This clone was recorded only once. The V call is TRBV19, the J call TRBJ1-1, with D possibly TRBD1 on 5 matching bases. From germline, CDR1 is LNHDA and CDR2 SQIVND (reference sequence). The CDR3 has 13 amino acids. V dropped 7 bases and J dropped 6 bases, with 15 bases sitting between them. DNA for the CDR3: TGTGCCAGTATTGGAACTGCGGGGCCTGAAGCTTTCTTT. This sequence encodes CASIGTAGPEAFF.

The CDR3 reads CASSLIGGADDTQYF. The CDR3 coding sequence is TGTGCCAGCAGCTTAATCGGGGGAGCGGATGATACGCAGTATTTT. V gene TRBV7-3 combines with J gene TRBJ2-3; D may be TRBD2 (6 bases). Deletions cut 1 base from V and 6 bases from J, with 14 bases between. The CDR3 is 15 amino acids. Looked up from germline, CDR1 is SGHTA and CDR2 is FQGTGA.

This clone was seen just once. The chain joins TRBV9 to TRBJ1-5; TRBD1 aligns across 7 bases. V lost 3 bases, J lost 3 bases, and 9 bases stayed unmatched. The CDR3 totals 16 residues. Germline CDR1 and CDR2: SGDLS and YYNGEE. For the CDR3, the DNA is TGTGCCAGCAGCGGAGGCCCCACAGGGGTCAATCAGCCCCAGCATTTT. This codes for CASSGGPTGVNQPQHF.

V gene TRBV5-1 combines with J gene TRBJ2-7, with D tentatively TRBD1 (6 bases). V lost 0 bases to trimming and J lost 4 bases, with 29 bases between them. Germline loops: CDR1 SGHRS, CDR2 YFSETQ. The CDR3 totals 20 residues. This CDR3 is CASSLVPKTGARGGQYEQYF. The CDR3 nucleotides read TGCGCCAGCAGCTTGGTCCCTAAGACAGGCGCGAGGGGCGGTCAATACGAGCAGTACTTC.

The chain uses TRBV7-3 and TRBJ2-2; the D gene is possibly TRBD1 (5 bases). The V end was cut by 4 bases, the J end by 4 bases, with 16 bases between. The CDR3 consists of 16 residues. The germline CDR1 and CDR2 sequences are SGHTA and FQGTGA. The CDR3, as DNA: TGTGCCAGCAGCTCAAGCGCAGGGTGGGTCACCGGGGAGCTGTTTTTT. It translates to CASSSSAGWVTGELFF.

This clone was counted once. The chain employs TRBV25-1 and TRBJ2-1; 8 nucleotides match TRBD2. Germline CDR1 MGHDK, CDR2 SYGVNS. This CDR3 has 15 residues. J lost 2 bases, V lost 4 bases, and 4 bases had no gene match. CDR3 nucleotides: TGTGCCAGCAGTGCAGTCGGGGGGGCCTACAATGAGCAGTTCTTC. It encodes CASSAVGGAYNEQFF.

The V call is TRBV2, the J call TRBJ1-6; 8 bases align to TRBD1. CDR1 is SNHLY, CDR2 FYNNEI, per germline. The ends lost 1 base at V and 7 bases at J; junction bases unmatched: 3. This CDR3 comprises 15 residues. As DNA, the CDR3 is TGTGCCAGCAGTGAAGGGACAGGGAGGAATTCACCCCTCCACTTT. Protein product: CASSEGTGRNSPLHF. Drawing the rest from reference TRBV2 and TRBJ1-6, the complete variable domain is EPEVTQTPSHQVTQMGQEVILRCVPISNHLYFYWYRQILGQKVEFLVSFYNNEISEKSEIFDDQFSVERPDGSNFTLKIRSTKLEDSAMYFCASSEGTGRNSPLHFGNGTRLTVT.

For the CDR3, the DNA is TGTGCCAGCAGCCAAGTTGCAGGGGGGCTCCAGCATTTT. Its protein product is CASSQVAGGLQHF. The chain recombines TRBV3-1 (or the pseudogene TRBV3-2) with TRBJ1-5; 7 nucleotides line up with TRBD1. CDR1 LGHDT and CDR2 YNNKEL come from the germline V gene (reference sequence). The CDR3 length is 13 residues. The junction had 6 bases not matched to a gene; V was cut back by 1 base and J by 12 bases.

CDR3 in DNA: TGTGCCAGCAGTGCGACTCCCACAGGGGCCAGCCAGCCCCAGCATTTT. The encoded protein is CASSATPTGASQPQHF. J is TRBJ1-5 and V is TRBV2, with 7 bases matching TRBD1. Germline assignment: CDR1 SNHLY and CDR2 FYNNEI. CDR3 length: 16 residues. The junction had 13 bases not matched to a gene; V was cut back by 4 bases and J by 7 bases.

The chain is built from TRBV18 and TRBJ2-6; 9 nucleotides match TRBD1. V was clipped by 6 bases and J by 4 bases; unmatched bases: 7. The CDR3 has 16 amino acids. CDR1 KGHSH and CDR2 LQKENI come from the germline V gene. In DNA, the CDR3 is TGTGCCAGCTCGCGGGACAGGGATTTGGGGGCCAACGTCCTGACTTTC. It translates to CASSRDRDLGANVLTF.

CDR3 in amino acids: CAWRPPLGRGTDTQYF. For the CDR3, the DNA is TGTGCCTGGAGGCCCCCTCTCGGGAGAGGCACAGATACGCAGTATTTT. The chain carries TRBV30 and TRBJ2-3, with D perhaps matching TRBD2 (6 bases). The CDR3 extends over 16 amino acids. Germline values: CDR1 GTSNPN, CDR2 SVGIG (reference sequence). With 3 bases removed from V and 1 base from J, the gap between germline ends came to 17 bases.

This clone was detected only a few times. V is TRBV28 and J is TRBJ2-4, with D possibly TRBD2 on 7 matching bases. Trimming stripped 6 bases from V and 12 bases from J, with 21 bases between. CDR1 MDHEN and CDR2 SYDVKM come from the germline V gene. This CDR3 is built from 14 residues. CDR3 bases: TGTGCCAGCAGCCGGCGAGGGGGAGGGCCAACTCAGTACTTC. As protein: CASSRRGGGPTQYF.

J is TRBJ2-7 and V is TRBV6-5, with 7 bases fitting TRBD1. The germline gives CDR1 MNHEY, CDR2 SVGAGI. The V and J ends lost 6 bases and 6 bases, in that order; junction bases with no gene match: 8. The CDR3 has 13 amino acids. The CDR3 region is CASRHASGGEQYF. The CDR3 nucleotides read TGTGCCAGCAGGCACGCATCAGGGGGCGAGCAGTACTTC.

V is TRBV7-2 and J is TRBJ2-5; D is ambiguous. Trimming shortened V by 5 bases and J by 5 bases, and 9 bases separated the two germline ends. This CDR3 has 12 amino acids. Germline V gives CDR1 SGHTA, CDR2 FQGNSA. CDR3 DNA sequence: TGTGCCAGCAGCAAGGTGGAGGAGACCCAGTACTTC. Translation: CASSKVEETQYF.

The V and J genes are TRBV15 and TRBJ2-6, with 8 bases identical to TRBD1. CDR3 length: 19 amino acids. Trimming removed 5 bases from V and 0 bases from J; junction bases left unmatched: 12. In germline, CDR1 is LNHNV, CDR2 YYDKDF (reference sequence). The CDR3 spells CATSAYGQGGSSGANVLTF. CDR3 bases: TGTGCCACCAGCGCGTACGGACAGGGTGGTAGCTCTGGGGCCAACGTCCTGACTTTC.

This clone was counted at least ten times. The chain recombines TRBV6-5 with TRBJ2-7, with D possibly TRBD2 on 6 matching bases. This CDR3 has 12 amino acids. Looked up from germline, CDR1 is MNHEY and CDR2 is SVGAGI. V lost 11 bases and J 6 bases, leaving 17 bases between the germline ends. As DNA, the CDR3 is TGTGCCTATCGGACCCCAGCGGGCGAGCAGTACTTC. This sequence encodes CAYRTPAGEQYF.